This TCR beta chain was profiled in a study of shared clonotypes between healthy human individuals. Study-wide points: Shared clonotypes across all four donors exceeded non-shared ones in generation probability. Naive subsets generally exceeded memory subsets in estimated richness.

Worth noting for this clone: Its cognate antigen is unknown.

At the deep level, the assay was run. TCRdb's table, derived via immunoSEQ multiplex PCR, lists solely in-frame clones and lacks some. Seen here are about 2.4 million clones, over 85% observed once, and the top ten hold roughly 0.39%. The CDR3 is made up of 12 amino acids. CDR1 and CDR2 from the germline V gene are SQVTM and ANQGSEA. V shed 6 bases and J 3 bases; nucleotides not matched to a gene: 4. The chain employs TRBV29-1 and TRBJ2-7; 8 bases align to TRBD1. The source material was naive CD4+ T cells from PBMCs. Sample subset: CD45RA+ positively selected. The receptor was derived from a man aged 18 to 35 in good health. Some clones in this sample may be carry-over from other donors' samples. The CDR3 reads CSVFTGGYEQYF. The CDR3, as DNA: TGCAGCGTCTTTACAGGGGGCTACGAGCAGTACTTC.